The present entry profiles one T cell receptor beta chain with its context. Its antigen is not known. The germline gene is not matched at one end of the junction; a read error may be the cause. The CDR3 is made up of 14 amino acids. Germline V CDR1 and CDR2: MNHNY, SVGAGI (reference sequence). PCR primers comprised 60 Vbeta and 13 Jbeta primers. Sequenced by immunoSEQ multiplex PCR; TCRdb stores in-frame clones only, minus some. The sample holds some 150,000 clones; 75% to 85% are singletons and the top ten take about 10%. The data originate from a study of cytomegalovirus exposure and HLA in healthy donors. Study at large: Around 200 million T cells yielded approximately 100 million unique TCR beta sequences, as an earlier analysis found. Study-level points and caveats: According to a later analysis, donors in an Asian-associated ancestry cluster reportedly had fewer N-insertions than the approximately 730-donor mean. A later analysis, which compared TCR beta chains of equal frequency, found the HLA-associated ones more clonally expanded.

There were likely unrecorded immune exposures, though donors were nominally healthy when sampled. The origin of this receptor is a man aged 45-60 years in good health and CMV-seropositive. The chain carries TRBV6-6 and TRBJ2-7, with 9 positions matching TRBD2. The sample taken for sequencing was PBMCs. This chain's CDR3 is CAISENSGRYEQYF. As DNA, the CDR3 is TGTGCCATCAGTGAGAATAGCGGGAGATACGAGCAGTACTTC.